The clone carrying this T cell receptor beta chain was found many times. Antigen unknown. V lost 2 bases, J lost 5 bases, and 15 bases stayed unmatched. The V gene's germline CDR1 is MGHDK and CDR2 SYGVNS. The CDR3 consists of 18 residues. Each CDR3 protein gets one entry after TCRdb re-called the multiplex PCR reads with MiXCR. The sample yields some 52,000 distinct CDR3 sequences, roughly 41% seen once. The sample is drawn from a study of breast tumors, draining lymph nodes, adjacent tissues. Study observations and caveats: Tumors had less TCR diversity than lymph nodes, more than nontumor tissue. Data fit most tumor T cells coming from lymph node, expanding in tumor. That most tumor T cells come from lymph nodes remained unproven.

Specimen: breast tumor tissue. The V gene is TRBV25-1, the J gene TRBJ2-5, with 9 positions matching TRBD1. The sequence came from a female donor with breast cancer. Some clones in this sample may be carry-over from other donors' samples. The CDR3 loop reads CASSEQIGGQGRWETQYF. CDR3 bases: TGTGCCAGCAGTGAACAGATTGGGGGACAGGGACGATGGGAGACCCAGTACTTC.